Included here is one TCR beta chain sequence, with context. These data originate in a study of neoadjuvant anti-PD-1 for oral cavity cancer. Background on the study: Nivolumab at 3 mg/kg was mostly given biweekly, three to four doses, pre-surgery. Patients without progression received a fourth nivolumab dose around day 43, then surgical resection on days 50-56.

The CDR3 runs 15 residues. V lost 6 bases and J 2 bases, leaving 14 bases between the germline ends. The germline V gene has CDR1 SNHLY and CDR2 FYNNEI. The sample's time point: after neoadjuvant nivolumab, at surgical resection. Only in-frame clones appear in the TCRdb table, and some are missing; sequencing was by immunoSEQ multiplex PCR. The table includes roughly 14,000 clones, less than 80% detected once. The sequencing used PBMCs, collected after nivolumab (anti-PD-1) treatment. The rearrangement links TRBV2 to TRBJ1-3; D is possibly TRBD1 (6 bases). The sequence came from a person between 35 and 79 years old with oral cavity squamous cell carcinoma. Written as DNA, the CDR3 is TGTGCCAGCAGCGGTCAGGGGTCCCCTGGAAACACCATATATTTT. Translated, it gives CASSGQGSPGNTIYF.